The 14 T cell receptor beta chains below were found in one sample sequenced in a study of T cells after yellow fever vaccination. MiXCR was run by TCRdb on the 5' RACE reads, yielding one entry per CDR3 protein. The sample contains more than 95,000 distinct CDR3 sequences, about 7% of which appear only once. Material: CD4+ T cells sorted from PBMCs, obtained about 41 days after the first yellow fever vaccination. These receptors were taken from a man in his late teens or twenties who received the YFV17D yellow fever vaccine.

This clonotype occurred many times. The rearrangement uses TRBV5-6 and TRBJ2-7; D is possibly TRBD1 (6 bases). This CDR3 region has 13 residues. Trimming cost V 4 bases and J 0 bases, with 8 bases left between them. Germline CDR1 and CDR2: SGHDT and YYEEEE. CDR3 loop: CASSQDSSYEQYV. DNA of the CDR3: TGTGCCAGCAGCCAGGACAGCTCCTACGAGCAGTACGTC.

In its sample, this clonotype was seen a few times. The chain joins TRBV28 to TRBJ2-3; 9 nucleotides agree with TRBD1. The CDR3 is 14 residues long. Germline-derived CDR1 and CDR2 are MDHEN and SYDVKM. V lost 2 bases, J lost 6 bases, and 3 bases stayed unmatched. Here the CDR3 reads CASSLRTGGDTQYF. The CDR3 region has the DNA TGTGCCAGCAGTTTACGTACAGGGGGCGATACGCAGTATTTT.

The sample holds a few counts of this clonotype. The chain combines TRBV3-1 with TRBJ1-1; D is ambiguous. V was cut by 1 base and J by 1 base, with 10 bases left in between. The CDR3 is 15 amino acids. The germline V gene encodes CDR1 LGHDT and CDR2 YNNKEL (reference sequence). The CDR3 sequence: CASSQGGGRNTEAFF. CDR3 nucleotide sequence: TGTGCCAGCAGCCAAGGAGGCGGGAGGAACACTGAAGCTTTCTTT.

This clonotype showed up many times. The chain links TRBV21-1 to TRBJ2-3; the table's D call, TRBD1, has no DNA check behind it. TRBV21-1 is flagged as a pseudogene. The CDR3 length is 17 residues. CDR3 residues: CASSKEERGPNTDTQYF. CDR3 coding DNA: TGTGCCAGCAGCAAAGAGGAGCGGGGGCCTAACACAGATACGCAGTATTTT.

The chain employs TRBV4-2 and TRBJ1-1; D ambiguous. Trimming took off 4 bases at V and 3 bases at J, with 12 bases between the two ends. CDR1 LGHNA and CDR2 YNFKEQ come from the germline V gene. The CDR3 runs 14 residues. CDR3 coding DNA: TGTGCCAGCAGCCCCACGGGCTGGGACACTGAAGCTTTCTTT. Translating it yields CASSPTGWDTEAFF.

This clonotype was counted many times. CDR3 coding DNA: TGTGCCAGCAGCTATGGGGGGGGGCAAGAGACCCAGTACTTC. Protein product: CASSYGGGQETQYF. The chain joins TRBV7-2 to TRBJ2-5; TRBD2 aligns across 7 bases. Germline CDR1 reads SGHTA; CDR2 reads FQGNSA. The length of the CDR3 is 14 residues. V shed 4 bases, J shed 2 bases, and the junction held 4 bases outside the gene matches.

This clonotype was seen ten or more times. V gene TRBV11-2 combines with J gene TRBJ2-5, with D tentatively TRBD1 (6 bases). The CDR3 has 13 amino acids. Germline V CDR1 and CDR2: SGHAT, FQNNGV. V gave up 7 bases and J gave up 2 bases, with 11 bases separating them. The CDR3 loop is CASNGQPQETQYF. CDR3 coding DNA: TGTGCCAGCAACGGACAGCCACAAGAGACCCAGTACTTC.

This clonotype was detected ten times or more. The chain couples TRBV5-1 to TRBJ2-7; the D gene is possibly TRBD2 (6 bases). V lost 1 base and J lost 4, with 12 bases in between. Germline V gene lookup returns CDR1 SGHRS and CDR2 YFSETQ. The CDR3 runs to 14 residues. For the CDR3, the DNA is TGCGCCAGCAGCTTGTTAGGAGGGCTGTACGAGCAGTACTTC. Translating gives CASSLLGGLYEQYF.

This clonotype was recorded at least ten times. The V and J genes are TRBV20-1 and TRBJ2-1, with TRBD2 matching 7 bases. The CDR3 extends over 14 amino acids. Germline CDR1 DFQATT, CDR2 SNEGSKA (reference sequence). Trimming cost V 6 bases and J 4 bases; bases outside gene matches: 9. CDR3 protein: CSACPSGVYNEQFF. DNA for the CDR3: TGCAGTGCCTGTCCTAGCGGCGTATACAATGAGCAGTTCTTC.

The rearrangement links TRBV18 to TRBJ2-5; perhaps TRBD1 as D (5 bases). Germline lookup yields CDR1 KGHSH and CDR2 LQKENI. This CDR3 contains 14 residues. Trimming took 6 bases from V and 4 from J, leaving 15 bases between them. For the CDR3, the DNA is TGTGCCAGCTCGCCCCTAGACAGTCGAGAGACCCAGTACTTC. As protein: CASSPLDSRETQYF.

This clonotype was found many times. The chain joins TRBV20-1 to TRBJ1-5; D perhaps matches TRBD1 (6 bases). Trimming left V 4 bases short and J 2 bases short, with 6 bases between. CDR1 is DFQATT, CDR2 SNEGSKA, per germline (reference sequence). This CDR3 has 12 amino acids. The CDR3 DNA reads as TGCAGTGCTAACAGGGGCAATCAGCCCCAGCATTTT. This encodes CSANRGNQPQHF.

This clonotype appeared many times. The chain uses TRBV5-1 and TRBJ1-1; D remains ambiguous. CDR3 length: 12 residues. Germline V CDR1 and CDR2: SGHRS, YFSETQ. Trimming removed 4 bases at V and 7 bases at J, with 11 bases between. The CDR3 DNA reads TGCGCCAGCAGCCCCGGCTGGGGTGAAGCTTTCTTT. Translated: CASSPGWGEAFF.

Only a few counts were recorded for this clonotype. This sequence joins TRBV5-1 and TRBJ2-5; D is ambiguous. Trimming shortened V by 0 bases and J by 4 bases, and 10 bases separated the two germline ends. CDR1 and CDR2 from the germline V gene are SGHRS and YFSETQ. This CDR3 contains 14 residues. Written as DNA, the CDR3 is TGCGCCAGCAGCTTGGAGTGGGGTCGAGAGACCCAGTACTTC. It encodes CASSLEWGRETQYF.

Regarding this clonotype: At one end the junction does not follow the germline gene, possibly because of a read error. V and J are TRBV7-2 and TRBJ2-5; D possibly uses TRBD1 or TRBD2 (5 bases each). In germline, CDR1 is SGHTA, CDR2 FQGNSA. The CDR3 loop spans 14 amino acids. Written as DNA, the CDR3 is TGTGCCAGCACCGATAGTGGGGCACTCGCGGGCTGGGACTTC. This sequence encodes CASTDSGALAGWDF. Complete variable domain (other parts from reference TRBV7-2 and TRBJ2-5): GAGVSQSPSNKVTEKGKDVELRCDPISGHTALYWYRQSLGQGLEFLIYFQGNSAPDKSGLPSDRFSAERTGGSVSTLTIQRTQQEDSAVYLCASTDSGALAGWDFGPGTRLLVL.